These 32 T cell receptor beta chains were sequenced from one sample in a study of CD8 T cells in Susac syndrome. Random hexamers were used to reverse transcribe the RNA input (about 0.5 to 1 ug). TCRdb analysed the immunoSEQ multiplex PCR reads with MiXCR anew, one entry per CDR3 protein. The profile shows approximately 70,000 distinct CDR3 sequences, about 94% of them singletons. The sequenced material came from CD8+ T cells from PBMCs. Receptors originate from a human donor with multiple sclerosis.

The chain has TRBV2 and TRBJ1-1; no clear D. Trimming cost V 1 base and J 1 base, with 4 bases left between them. CDR1 is SNHLY and CDR2 is FYNNEI in the germline V gene. The CDR3 runs to 13 residues. The CDR3 region is CASSEVGNTEAFF. The CDR3 DNA follows: TGTGCCAGCAGTGAAGTGGGGAACACTGAAGCTTTCTTT. The entire variable domain, with the rest obtained from reference TRBV2 and TRBJ1-1, is as follows: EPEVTQTPSHQVTQMGQEVILRCVPISNHLYFYWYRQILGQKVEFLVSFYNNEISEKSEIFDDQFSVERPDGSNFTLKIRSTKLEDSAMYFCASSEVGNTEAFFGQGTRLTVV.

V and J are TRBV28 and TRBJ2-7; 8 nucleotides match TRBD2. Looked up from germline, CDR1 is MDHEN and CDR2 is SYDVKM. V lost 3 bases and J lost 5; bases outside the gene matches: 12. This CDR3 region has 16 residues. Written as DNA, the CDR3 is TGTGCCAGCAGTTTGCCTTATGGGACTAGTTACCACGAGCAGTACTTC. It yields the protein CASSLPYGTSYHEQYF. The whole variable domain, filled in from reference TRBV28 and TRBJ2-7, reads DVKVTQSSRYLVKRTGEKVFLECVQDMDHENMFWYRQDPGLGLRLIYFSYDVKMKEKGDIPEGYSVSREKKERFSLILESASTNQTSMYLCASSLPYGTSYHEQYFGPGTRLTVT.

V and J are TRBV30 and TRBJ2-2; D perhaps matches TRBD1 (5 bases). The CDR3 runs 13 residues. Trimming cost V 3 bases and J 1 base, with 6 bases left between them. CDR1 and CDR2 from the germline V gene are GTSNPN and SVGIG (reference sequence). The CDR3 DNA reads as TGTGCCTGGAGGCAGGGGAACACCGGGGAGCTGTTTTTT. It specifies CAWRQGNTGELFF.

The genes are TRBV30 and TRBJ2-2; no clear D gene. This CDR3 has 12 residues. CDR1 GTSNPN and CDR2 SVGIG come from the germline V gene (reference sequence). Trimming stripped 0 bases from V and 7 bases from J, with 6 bases between. CDR3 nucleotide sequence: TGTGCCTGGAGTGTCCAGGTCGGGGAGCTGTTTTTT. Translated: CAWSVQVGELFF.

This sequence joins TRBV20-1 and TRBJ1-5; D not certain. The CDR3 length is 14 residues. V was pared by 0 bases and J by 7 bases, with 13 bases between. CDR1 is DFQATT and CDR2 is SNEGSKA in the germline V gene (reference sequence). CDR3 sequence: CSARDPLAGQPQHF. DNA for the CDR3: TGCAGTGCTAGAGATCCCCTGGCCGGGCAGCCCCAGCATTTT.

This clonotype occurred once. The V and J genes are TRBV2 and TRBJ2-3; the D is unclear. CDR1 is SNHLY, CDR2 FYNNEI, per germline. The CDR3 totals 14 residues. Trimming took off 4 bases at V and 6 bases at J, with 14 bases between the two ends. The CDR3 here is CASSVGALSDTQYF. The CDR3 DNA sequence: TGTGCCAGCAGTGTGGGCGCGCTGAGCGATACGCAGTATTTT.

This clonotype was seen once. The chain has TRBV6-6 and TRBJ2-5; D possibly corresponds to TRBD2 (5 bases). Per the germline V gene, CDR1 is MNHNY and CDR2 is SVGAGI (reference sequence). This CDR3 is built from 13 residues. V was pared by 6 bases and J by 4 bases, with 12 bases between. CDR3 loop: CASREWAGETQYF. The DNA for the CDR3 is TGTGCCAGCAGAGAATGGGCGGGAGAGACCCAGTACTTC.

The CDR3: CATSITSGRSSTDTQYF. The CDR3 region has the DNA TGTGCCACCAGCATAACTAGCGGGAGGTCGAGCACAGATACGCAGTATTTT. V usage is TRBV15 and J usage is TRBJ2-3, with 12 bases matching TRBD2. J was trimmed by 0 bases and V by 4 bases; bases with no gene match: 5. From germline, CDR1 is LNHNV and CDR2 YYDKDF (reference sequence). This CDR3 region has 17 residues.

V is TRBV7-9 and J is TRBJ2-7; D call uncertain. CDR1 is SEHNR and CDR2 is FQNEAQ in the germline V gene (reference sequence). Deletions cut 4 bases from V and 5 bases from J, with 12 bases between. There are 13 residues in the CDR3. The chain's CDR3 is CASSSPQAHEQYF. The CDR3 DNA is TGTGCCAGCAGCTCCCCCCAGGCCCACGAGCAGTACTTC.

The J gene is TRBJ2-7, the V gene TRBV27; D gene ambiguous. Germline-derived CDR1 and CDR2 are MNHEY and SMNVEV (reference sequence). The CDR3 consists of 13 residues. V was pared by 0 bases and J by 4 bases, with 7 bases between. CDR3 protein: CASSLSIYYEQYF. CDR3 nucleotides: TGTGCCAGCAGTTTATCGATTTATTACGAGCAGTACTTC.

In DNA form, the CDR3 reads TGTGCCAGCAGTCCACGGCGCTTAGGACTAGCGGGAGCACAGGATCAAGAGACCCAGTACTTC. Protein sequence: CASSPRRLGLAGAQDQETQYF. The V call is TRBV12-3 or TRBV12-4, the J call TRBJ2-5; 13 bases are a match to TRBD2. The CDR3 is made up of 21 amino acids. Germline trimming cut 5 bases from V and 2 bases from J; bases unmatched to any gene: 20.

The chain combines TRBV14 with TRBJ2-7; possibly TRBD1 or TRBD2 for D (6 bases each). Per germline, CDR1 SGHDN and CDR2 FVKESK. The V and J ends lost 4 bases and 2 bases respectively, with 12 bases between them. CDR3 length: 14 residues. The CDR3 sequence is CASSRGGTAYEQYF. The CDR3 bases are TGTGCCAGCAGCCGAGGGGGGACGGCCTACGAGCAGTACTTC. The full variable domain, with the rest looked up from reference TRBV14 and TRBJ2-7, is EAGVTQFPSHSVIEKGQTVTLRCDPISGHDNLYWYRRVMGKEIKFLLHFVKESKQDESGMPNNRFLAERTGGTYSTLKVQPAELEDSGVYFCASSRGGTAYEQYFGPGTRLTVT.

The rearrangement joins TRBV20-1 to TRBJ2-5, with D tentatively TRBD1 or TRBD2 (5 bases each). The germline CDR1 and CDR2 sequences are DFQATT and SNEGSKA (reference sequence). The CDR3 length is 15 residues. V gave up 0 bases and J gave up 5 bases, with 16 bases separating them. CDR3 in DNA: TGCAGTGCTAGAGATCATTCATGGGACGTGGAGACCCAGTACTTC. It translates to CSARDHSWDVETQYF.

The chain links TRBV5-1 to TRBJ2-1, with TRBD2 matching 16 bases. J was trimmed by 8 bases and V by 2 bases; bases with no gene match: 4. Germline CDR1 is SGHRS and CDR2 is YFSETQ. The CDR3 extends over 16 amino acids. CDR3 loop: CASSFGTSGRVDEQFF. The CDR3 nucleotides read TGCGCCAGCAGCTTCGGGACTAGCGGGAGGGTCGATGAGCAGTTCTTC.

The chain joins TRBV7-6 to TRBJ2-3, with TRBD2 identical over 8 bases. The germline V gene encodes CDR1 SGHVS and CDR2 FNYEAQ. The CDR3 has 15 amino acids. The V gene end was trimmed by 9 bases and the J gene end by 2 bases; junction bases not matched to a gene: 10. CDR3 sequence reads: CASSPGLAFTDTQYF. The CDR3 DNA sequence: TGTGCCAGTAGCCCCGGACTAGCCTTCACAGATACGCAGTATTTT.

Notes on this clonotype: The junction departs from germline at one end; a sequencing error may be responsible. The rearrangement joins TRBV27 to TRBJ1-2; 10 bases align to TRBD1. The CDR3 is made up of 13 amino acids. Germline V gene sequence: CDR1 MNHEY, CDR2 SMNVEV (reference sequence). CDR3 coding DNA: TGTGCCAGCAGTCCAAGGGACAGGGGTTTCTACGCCTTC. This codes for CASSPRDRGFYAF.

The J gene is TRBJ2-1, the V gene TRBV12-3 or TRBV12-4; TRBD2 aligns across 8 bases. J was trimmed by 8 bases and V by 4 bases; bases with no gene match: 13. The CDR3 contains 16 residues. The CDR3, as DNA: TGTGCCAGCAGTTCGACCGGGACTAGGGCTCAGGATGAGCAGTTCTTC. Translating gives CASSSTGTRAQDEQFF.

V gene TRBV13 combines with J gene TRBJ2-3; D is perhaps TRBD2 (6 bases). CDR1 and CDR2 from the germline V gene are PRHDT and FYEKMQ (reference sequence). The length of the CDR3 is 18 residues. Trimming took off 2 bases at V and 4 bases at J, with 22 bases between the two ends. CDR3 sequence: CASSLTLGTAREPDTQYF. Written as DNA, the CDR3 is TGTGCCAGCAGCTTAACTCTCGGGACTGCCCGGGAACCAGATACGCAGTATTTT.

This sequence joins TRBV5-1 and TRBJ2-7; 10 bases line up with TRBD1. The CDR3 contains 17 residues. V was pared by 0 bases and J by 4 bases, with 10 bases of the junction left unmatched. The germline gives CDR1 SGHRS, CDR2 YFSETQ. DNA for the CDR3: TGCGCCAGCAGCTTGGCCGGGACAGGGGACGGCGTTTACGAGCAGTACTTC. It translates to CASSLAGTGDGVYEQYF.

There are a few counts of this clonotype. The chain carries TRBV20-1 and TRBJ2-7; no reliable D call. V lost 0 bases and J lost 7, with 7 bases in between. Germline CDR1 is DFQATT and CDR2 is SNEGSKA (reference sequence). The CDR3 has 11 amino acids. Written as DNA, the CDR3 is TGCAGTGCTAGAGACAGTGGGGAGCAGTACTTC. Encoded protein: CSARDSGEQYF.

The chain uses TRBV28 and TRBJ1-5; tentative D call: TRBD1 (5 bases). Trimming shortened V by 3 bases and J by 4 bases, and 28 bases separated the two germline ends. Germline CDR1 reads MDHEN; CDR2 reads SYDVKM. CDR3 length: 20 amino acids. CDR3 DNA: TGTGCCAGCAGTTTGGTCTACGGGTCGAGGACATCCCCGTTTAATCAGCCCCAGCATTTT. The encoded protein is CASSLVYGSRTSPFNQPQHF.

This chain joins TRBV20-1 and TRBJ2-7; either TRBD1 or TRBD2 may supply D (5 bases each). Germline CDR1 DFQATT, CDR2 SNEGSKA (reference sequence). V was shortened by 7 bases and J by 0 bases, with 19 bases between the two germline ends. The CDR3 spans 15 residues. The CDR3 nucleotides read TGCAGTGTCGTAGTGCCCGGGACCATCTCCTACGAGCAGTACTTC. Its translation: CSVVVPGTISYEQYF.

The V call is TRBV2, the J call TRBJ2-7, with D perhaps TRBD1 (6 bases). CDR1 and CDR2 from the germline V gene are SNHLY and FYNNEI. Trimming took off 7 bases at V and 1 base at J, with 11 bases between the two ends. This CDR3 is built from 13 residues. The chain's CDR3 is CASNSGQSYEQYF. For the CDR3, the DNA is TGTGCCAGCAACTCAGGACAGTCCTACGAGCAGTACTTC.

This rearrangement joins TRBV27 to TRBJ2-3, with TRBD2 identical over 11 bases. The CDR3 has 16 amino acids. J was trimmed by 3 bases and V by 6 bases; bases with no gene match: 8. Germline CDR1 and CDR2: MNHEY and SMNVEV (reference sequence). CDR3 loop: CASRVAGGLVTDTQYF. CDR3 nucleotide sequence: TGTGCCAGCAGGGTAGCGGGGGGGCTTGTGACAGATACGCAGTATTTT.

The CDR3 nucleotides read TGCAGCGTTGAGGGGACAGATTCCTACGAGCAGTACTTC. Its protein product is CSVEGTDSYEQYF. This chain uses TRBV29-1 with TRBJ2-7; 7 bases are a match to TRBD1. This CDR3 is built from 13 residues. In germline, CDR1 is SQVTM, CDR2 ANQGSEA. Unmatched junction bases numbered 3, after V lost 3 bases and J lost 1 base.

The gene calls are TRBV29-1 and TRBJ2-5; 7 bases match TRBD1. The J segment lost 3 bases and the V segment lost 7 bases, leaving 5 bases of the junction unmatched. CDR1 and CDR2 (germline): SQVTM, ANQGSEA. This CDR3 comprises 12 residues. The CDR3 coding sequence is TGCAGCGCAACTGGACAGGAAGAGACCCAGTACTTC. This sequence encodes CSATGQEETQYF.

CDR3 bases: TGTGCCAGCAGTTTTAGCGCTGGCACAGATACGCAGTATTTT. This codes for CASSFSAGTDTQYF. This sequence joins TRBV27 and TRBJ2-3, with a weak D call TRBD2 (5 bases). This CDR3 region has 14 residues. The germline V and J ends were trimmed by 3 bases and 1 base, with 8 bases remaining between them. Looked up from germline, CDR1 is MNHEY and CDR2 is SMNVEV (reference sequence).

This sequence joins TRBV2 and TRBJ2-7, with 7 bases fitting TRBD2. Germline V gene lookup returns CDR1 SNHLY and CDR2 FYNNEI. J was trimmed by 2 bases and V by 0 bases; bases with no gene match: 1. The CDR3 is 14 amino acids. The CDR3 sequence is CASSEAGTTYEQYF. Here the CDR3 DNA reads TGTGCCAGCAGTGAAGCGGGGACTACCTACGAGCAGTACTTC.

The V and J genes are TRBV7-8 and TRBJ2-3; D call uncertain. This CDR3 spans 14 amino acids. Germline V lookup: CDR1 SGHVS, CDR2 FQNEAQ. V lost 4 bases and J 0 bases, leaving 8 bases between the germline ends. The CDR3 DNA is TGTGCCAGCAGCTCCCCGACTAGCACAGATACGCAGTATTTT. It yields the protein CASSSPTSTDTQYF.

This chain connects TRBV21-1 to TRBJ2-7; the table calls TRBD1, which could not be checked here. TRBV21-1 is listed as a pseudogene. The CDR3 extends over 12 amino acids. CDR3 residues: CASSKDGTGPFF. Written as DNA, the CDR3 is TGTGCCAGCAGCAAAGACGGGACGGGGCCCTTCTTC.

V gene TRBV6-1 combines with J gene TRBJ2-1; 12 bases fit TRBD2. This CDR3 is built from 15 residues. Germline assignment: CDR1 MNHNS and CDR2 SASEGT. The J segment lost 4 bases and the V segment lost 2 bases, leaving 0 bases of the junction unmatched. Here the CDR3 DNA reads TGTGCCAGCAGTGAACTAGCGGGAGGGTACAATGAGCAGTTCTTC. The encoded protein is CASSELAGGYNEQFF.

The count of this clonotype is one. This chain connects TRBV7-9 to TRBJ1-4; 9 bases fit TRBD1. There are 13 residues in the CDR3. The trim removed 7 bases at V and 8 bases at J, leaving 5 bases unmatched. Germline CDR1 reads SEHNR; CDR2 reads FQNEAQ (reference sequence). CDR3 DNA: TGTGCCAGCAAGGACAGGGGCAACGAAAAACTGTTTTTT. As protein: CASKDRGNEKLFF.